Presented here are 5 T cell receptor beta chains from one specimen sequenced in a study of T cell repertoires in ileal Crohn's disease (dated by TCRdb to about 2019). Libraries came from the immunoSEQ multiplex PCR assay. TCRdb's version of the immuneACCESS table is confined to in-frame rearrangements and falls short of the full clone set. An unresolved V gene accounts for under half of the shortfall where checked; the remainder is of unknown origin. The sample table lists 9,000 to 13,000 clones, around three quarters of them with a count of one. The ten largest clones represent roughly 4.7% of the sample. Sequenced sample: ileal tissue. The receptors stem from an adult with Crohn's disease.

The chain uses TRBV5-1 and TRBJ1-2, with D possibly being TRBD1 (6 bases). The germline V gene encodes CDR1 SGHRS and CDR2 YFSETQ. Between the trimmed V and J ends, which lost 4 bases and 8 bases, there was a span of 18 bases. CDR3 length: 14 residues. CDR3 bases: TGCGCCAGCAGCCGGTCGGCAGGGGACCAGGGCTACACCTTC. Its translation is CASSRSAGDQGYTF. The full variable domain, rest sourced from reference TRBV5-1 and TRBJ1-2, is KAGVTQTPRYLIKTRGQQVTLSCSPISGHRSVSWYQQTPGQGLQFLFEYFSETQRNKGNFPGRFSGRQFSNSRSEMNVSTLELGDSALYLCASSRSAGDQGYTFGSGTRLTVV.

V gene TRBV4-1 combines with J gene TRBJ1-5; D possibly corresponds to TRBD1 (6 bases). The CDR3 extends over 15 amino acids. Trimming shortened V by 7 bases and J by 6 bases, and 19 bases separated the two germline ends. CDR1 is MGHRA and CDR2 is YSYEKL in the germline V gene. The CDR3 DNA follows: TGCGCCAGCAATGCGGGGGGCGGGGGCGGTCAGCCCCAGCATTTT. This encodes CASNAGGGGGQPQHF.

The chain carries TRBV30 and TRBJ1-5, with 8 bases that match TRBD1. CDR1 is GTSNPN and CDR2 is SVGIG in the germline V gene (reference sequence). V dropped 2 bases and J dropped 0; count of bases not matched to a gene: 9. This CDR3 has 17 residues. Here the CDR3 reads CAWSRQGALYSNQPQHF. CDR3 nucleotides: TGTGCCTGGAGTCGGCAGGGGGCCCTCTATAGCAATCAGCCCCAGCATTTT.

A note on this clone: Other DNA sequences in the same sample also yield this CDR3. This chain uses TRBV9 with TRBJ1-4; D is undetermined. The CDR3 runs 12 residues. The germline V gene has CDR1 SGDLS and CDR2 YYNGEE. Trimming shortened V by 2 bases and J by 7 bases, and 6 bases separated the two germline ends. In nucleotides, the CDR3 is TGTGCCAGCAGCGTGAGTGGTGAAAAACTGTTTTTT. This codes for CASSVSGEKLFF.

The gene calls are TRBV18 and TRBJ1-2; weak D call: TRBD1 (5 bases). This CDR3 has 13 amino acids. The germline gives CDR1 KGHSH, CDR2 LQKENI. V lost 3 bases and J 8 bases, leaving 13 bases between the germline ends. CDR3 bases: TGTGCCAGCTCACCTTCCGACAGTCGGGGCTACACCTTC. Its protein is CASSPSDSRGYTF.